This TCR beta chain was sequenced for a study of cytomegalovirus exposure and HLA in healthy donors. On this clone: What it binds is not known.

Study-wide points: The authors listed 150 to 200 TCR beta chains as cytomegalovirus-associated. Later on, an analysis found that several of the most significant clusters appeared to be linked to common viral pathogens, which included parvovirus B19.

The PCR employed 60 Vbeta primers together with 13 Jbeta primers. Original processing methods: A later analysis tallied about 80 million unique TCR beta chains, around 12 million of them shared. Using immunoSEQ multiplex PCR, the repertoire was profiled, and TCRdb retains in-frame clones only, with some absent. That table gives V, J and clone size, and the DNA gave D and trimming. This sample carries around 67,000 clones, 75% to 80% of them seen once, and the ten largest clones take 7.8%. The sample was PBMCs. The TCR originated in a young man in good health and CMV-seropositive.

The CDR3 loop is CASSQDGGLEAFF. CDR3 sequence (DNA): TGCGCCAGCAGCCAAGATGGGGGGTTGGAAGCTTTCTTT. The chain joins TRBV4-1 to TRBJ1-1, with D tentatively TRBD1 (5 bases). Germline lookup yields CDR1 MGHRA and CDR2 YSYEKL. Trimming removed 0 bases at V and 8 bases at J, with 10 bases between. The CDR3 covers 13 residues.